A single TCR beta chain is shown here with its context. The antigen it binds to is not known. No base qualities exist here, and no much larger clone lies one base off it. The time point label here, explained by the study, means: baseline before first vaccination. The vaccinee samples were drawn from two UK trials, COV001 and COV002, one of which was a single-blind randomized controlled phase 2/3 trial testing AZD1222 (ChAdOx1 nCoV-19) in healthy adults. For TCRbeta chain sequencing, PBMC samples from trial participants were taken at day 0 and at day 28 after the second dose. Trimming leaves V shorter by 6 bases and J shorter by 7 bases, with the junction holding 8 bases beyond the gene matches. The germline V gene (reference sequence) provides CDR1 LNHDA and CDR2 SQIVND. Measured from the cysteine to the phenylalanine, the CDR3 is 15 residues long. Only the CDR3 DNA stays, 45 bases, in frame from base 1.

The CDR3 regions of human TCRbeta chains were analyzed by immunosequencing. The study's processing was this. Repertoire TCRs were matched against a reference library of SARS-CoV-2-specific TCRs generated with the MIRA antigen-specificity platform. Breadth meant the fraction of unique TCRs that were SARS-CoV-2-associated, whereas depth meant the fraction of total T cells that were SARS-CoV-2-associated. Each spike-specific TCR was assigned to its reactive spike region and to a CD4 or CD8 class using the MIRA data. Log10-transformed breadth and depth values were compared by one-way ANOVA with Sidak's multiple comparisons tests. In its TCRdb copy, this immuneACCESS table keeps in-frame sequences only and misses some clones. Where compared with another copy, unresolved V genes explain less than half of these, and the others have no known cause. For V, J and clone size, that table is used; D and trimming come from the DNA. This sample lists 100,000 to 150,000 clones; 80% to 90% were detected once. The ten largest clones capture about 10% of the sample.

The sample is drawn from a study of T cell responses to AZD1222 COVID-19 vaccine (dated by TCRdb to the early 2020s). The study in broad terms: AZD1222 recipients given second doses at about 4 weeks or at about 12 weeks were pooled, since spike-specific TCR depth and breadth were not found to differ between the two schedules. Enrollment into the trials was organized by age into subgroups of 18-55, 56-69 and 70-plus years, and those subgroups contained approximately 160, 26 and 62 TCR-sequenced participants, respectively. TCR sequencing covered 233 trial participants: 200 to 220 given two doses of AZD1222 and around 25 given two doses of MenACWY control vaccine. Overall results and qualifications from the work: No day 14 peak-response samples were available, so repertoires were characterized only after the peak T cell response. Participants were mostly white British and included more females than males, and it was suggested by the authors that clonal diversity may have been underestimated. Reportedly, almost half of the unique spike-specific TCRs recognized epitopes lying outside the regions that are mutated in the B.1.351 and B.1.1.7 variants. In the small 56-69-year group, the increase in depth fell short of significance, most likely because of low power. Conclusions about previously exposed vaccinees are limited because only six or seven AZD1222 recipients were SARS-CoV-2 seropositive at baseline. A significant rise in spike-specific TCR breadth and depth was observed after two AZD1222 doses relative to day 0 and relative to MenACWY recipients. Vaccine-associated CD4 TCRs spanned the whole spike protein, with dominant responses in regions 160-218 and 743-854.

This TCR was sampled from an adult in good health. Rearrangement joined TRBV19 to TRBJ2-1; 11 central nucleotides agree with TRBD1. Sequencing was performed on peripheral blood, taken on day 0 of AZD1222 vaccination. The CDR3 sequence is CASSAGTGGWNEQFF. In nucleotide form, the sequence is TGTGCCAGTAGCGCCGGGACAGGGGGTTGGAATGAGCAGTTCTTC.